This T cell receptor (beta chain) was recorded in a study of human T cells and chemical hapten exposure. This clonotype was counted only a few times. As yet, its antigen is unknown. This could be a read error, since a much larger clone is one nucleotide away. During construction of the library, unique molecular identifiers were attached to individual cDNA molecules for quantitative, reproducible TCR counting. A single record per CDR3 protein comes from TCRdb applying MiXCR to the RACE reads. Among some 65,000 distinct CDR3 sequences listed, approximately 6.1% were seen once. Time point indicated: healthy volunteer bleed at 6 weeks. Unfractionated whole blood yielded the extracted total RNA. The study's findings and limits: DPC sensitization left the count of TCRs above 1 in 1000 unchanged.

This clonotype originated in a female donor in good health. Some clones in this sample may be carry-over from other donors' samples. Input material: whole blood.

CDR3 region: CASRGASTDTQYF. CDR3 nucleotide sequence: TGTGCCAGCAGGGGGGCTAGCACAGATACGCAGTATTTT. The chain employs TRBV2 and TRBJ2-3; D perhaps matches TRBD1 (6 bases). Germline V gives CDR1 SNHLY, CDR2 FYNNEI. V lost 6 bases to trimming and J lost 0 bases, with 7 bases between them. This CDR3 is 13 amino acids long.